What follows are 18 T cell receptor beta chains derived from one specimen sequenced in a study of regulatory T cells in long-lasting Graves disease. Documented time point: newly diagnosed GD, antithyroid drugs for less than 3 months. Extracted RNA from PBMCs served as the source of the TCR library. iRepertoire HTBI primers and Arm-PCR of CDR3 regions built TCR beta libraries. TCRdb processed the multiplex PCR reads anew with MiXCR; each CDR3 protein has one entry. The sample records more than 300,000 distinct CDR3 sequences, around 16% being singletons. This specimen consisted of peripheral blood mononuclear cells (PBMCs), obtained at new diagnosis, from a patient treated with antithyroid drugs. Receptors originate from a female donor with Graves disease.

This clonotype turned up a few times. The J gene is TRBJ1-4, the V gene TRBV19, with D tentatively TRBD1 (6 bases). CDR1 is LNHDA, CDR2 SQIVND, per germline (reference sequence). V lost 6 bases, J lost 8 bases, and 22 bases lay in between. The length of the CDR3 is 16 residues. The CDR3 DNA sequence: TGTGCCAGTAGCCTCCTCCGACAGGCCTTACAGGAAAAACTGTTTTTT. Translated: CASSLLRQALQEKLFF.

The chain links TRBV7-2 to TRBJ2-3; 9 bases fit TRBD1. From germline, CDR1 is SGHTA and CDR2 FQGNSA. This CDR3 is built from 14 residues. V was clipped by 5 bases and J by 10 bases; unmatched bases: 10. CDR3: CASSPRTGEGSQYF. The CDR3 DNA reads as TGTGCCAGCAGCCCACGGACAGGGGAAGGTTCGCAGTATTTT.

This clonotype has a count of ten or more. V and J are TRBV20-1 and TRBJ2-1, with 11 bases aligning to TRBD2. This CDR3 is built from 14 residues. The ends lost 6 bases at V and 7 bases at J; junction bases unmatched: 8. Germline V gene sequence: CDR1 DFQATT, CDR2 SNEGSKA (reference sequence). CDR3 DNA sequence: TGCAGTGCCCAACTAGCGGGAGAGCTAAATGAGCAGTTCTTC. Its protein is CSAQLAGELNEQFF.

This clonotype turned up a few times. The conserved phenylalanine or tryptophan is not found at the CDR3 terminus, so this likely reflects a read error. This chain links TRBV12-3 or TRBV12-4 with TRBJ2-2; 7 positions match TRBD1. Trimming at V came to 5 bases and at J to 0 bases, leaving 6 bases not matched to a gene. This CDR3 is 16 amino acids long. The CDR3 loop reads CASSPGQIPNTGELFS. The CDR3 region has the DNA TGTGCCAGCAGTCCGGGACAGATTCCGAACACCGGGGAGCTGTTTTCT.

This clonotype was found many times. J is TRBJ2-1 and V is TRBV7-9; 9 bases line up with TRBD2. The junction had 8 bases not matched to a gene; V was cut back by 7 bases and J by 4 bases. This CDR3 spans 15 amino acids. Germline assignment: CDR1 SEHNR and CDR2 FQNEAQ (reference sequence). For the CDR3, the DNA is TGTGCCAGCACCCTCAGCGGGGGGCCTTACAATGAGCAGTTCTTC. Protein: CASTLSGGPYNEQFF.

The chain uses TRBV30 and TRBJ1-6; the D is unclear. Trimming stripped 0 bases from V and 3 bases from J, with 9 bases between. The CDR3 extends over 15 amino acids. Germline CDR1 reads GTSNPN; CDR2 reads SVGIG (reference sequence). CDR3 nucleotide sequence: TGTGCCTGGAGTGTACGGACTTTCTATAATTCACCCCTCCACTTT. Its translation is CAWSVRTFYNSPLHF.

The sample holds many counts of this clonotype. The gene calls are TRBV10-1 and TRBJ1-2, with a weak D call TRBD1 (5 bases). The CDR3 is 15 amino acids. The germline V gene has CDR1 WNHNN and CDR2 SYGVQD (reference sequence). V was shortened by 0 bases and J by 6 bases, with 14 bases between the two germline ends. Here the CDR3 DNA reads TGCGCCAGCAGTGAGTCTGTGACAGCTCCGAATGGCTACACCTTC. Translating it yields CASSESVTAPNGYTF.

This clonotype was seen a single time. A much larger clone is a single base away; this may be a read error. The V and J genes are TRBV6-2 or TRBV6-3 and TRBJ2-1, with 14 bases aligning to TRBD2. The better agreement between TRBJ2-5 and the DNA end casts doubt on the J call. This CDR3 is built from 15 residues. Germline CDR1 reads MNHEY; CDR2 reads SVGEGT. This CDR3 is CASRKGLAGEKTQYF. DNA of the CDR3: TGTGCCAGCAGGAAGGGACTAGCGGGAGAAAAGACCCAGTACTTC.

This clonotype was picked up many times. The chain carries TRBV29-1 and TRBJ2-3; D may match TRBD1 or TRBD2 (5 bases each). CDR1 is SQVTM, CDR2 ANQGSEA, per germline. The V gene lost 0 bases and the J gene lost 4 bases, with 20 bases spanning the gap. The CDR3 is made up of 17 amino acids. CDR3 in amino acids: CSVEDAQGEKWADTQYF. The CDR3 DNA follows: TGCAGCGTTGAAGATGCCCAAGGGGAGAAATGGGCAGATACGCAGTATTTT.

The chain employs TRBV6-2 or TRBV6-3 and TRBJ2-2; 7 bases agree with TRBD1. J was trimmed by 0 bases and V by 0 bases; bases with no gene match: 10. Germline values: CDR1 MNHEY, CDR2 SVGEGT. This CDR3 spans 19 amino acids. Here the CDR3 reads CASSYSYPQGYTNTGELFF. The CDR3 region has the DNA TGTGCCAGCAGTTACTCATACCCACAGGGGTATACGAACACCGGGGAGCTGTTTTTT.

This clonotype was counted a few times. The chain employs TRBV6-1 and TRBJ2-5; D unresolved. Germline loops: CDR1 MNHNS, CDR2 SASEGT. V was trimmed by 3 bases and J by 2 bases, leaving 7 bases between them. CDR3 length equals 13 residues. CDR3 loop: CASSDQRQETQYF. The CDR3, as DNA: TGTGCCAGCAGTGATCAGAGGCAAGAGACCCAGTACTTC.

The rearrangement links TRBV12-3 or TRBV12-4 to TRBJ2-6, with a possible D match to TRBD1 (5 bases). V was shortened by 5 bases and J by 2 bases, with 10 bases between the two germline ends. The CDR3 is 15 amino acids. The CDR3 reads CASSPPRAGANVLTF. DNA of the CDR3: TGTGCCAGCAGTCCCCCCAGGGCTGGGGCCAACGTCCTGACTTTC.

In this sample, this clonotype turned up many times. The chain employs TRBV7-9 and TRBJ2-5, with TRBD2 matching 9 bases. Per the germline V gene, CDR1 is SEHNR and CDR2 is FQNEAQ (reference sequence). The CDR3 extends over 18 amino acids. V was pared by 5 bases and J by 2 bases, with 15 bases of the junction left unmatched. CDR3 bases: TGTGCCAGCAGCCGTGCCGTTGCTAGCGGGGACTTACAAGAGACCCAGTACTTC. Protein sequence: CASSRAVASGDLQETQYF.

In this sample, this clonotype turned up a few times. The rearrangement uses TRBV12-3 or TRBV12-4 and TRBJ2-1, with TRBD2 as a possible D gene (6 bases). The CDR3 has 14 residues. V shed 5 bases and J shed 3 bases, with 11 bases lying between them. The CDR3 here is CASSPTSRYNEQFF. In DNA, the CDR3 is TGTGCCAGCAGTCCTACTAGCCGCTACAATGAGCAGTTCTTC.

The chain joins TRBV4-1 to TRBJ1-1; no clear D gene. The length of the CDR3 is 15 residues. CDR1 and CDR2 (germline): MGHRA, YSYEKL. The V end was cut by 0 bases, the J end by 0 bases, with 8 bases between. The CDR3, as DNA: TGCGCCAGCAGCCAAGATTGGGCTCTGAACACTGAAGCTTTCTTT. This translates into CASSQDWALNTEAFF.

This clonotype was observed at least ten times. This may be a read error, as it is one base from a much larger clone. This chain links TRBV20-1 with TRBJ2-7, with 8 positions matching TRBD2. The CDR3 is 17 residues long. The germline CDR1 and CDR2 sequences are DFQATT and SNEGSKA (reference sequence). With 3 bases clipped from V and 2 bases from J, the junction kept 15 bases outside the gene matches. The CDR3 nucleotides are TGCAGTGCTAGTAAGGTTAGCGGGATCTCTATTGCCTACGAGCAGTACTTC. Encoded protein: CSASKVSGISIAYEQYF.

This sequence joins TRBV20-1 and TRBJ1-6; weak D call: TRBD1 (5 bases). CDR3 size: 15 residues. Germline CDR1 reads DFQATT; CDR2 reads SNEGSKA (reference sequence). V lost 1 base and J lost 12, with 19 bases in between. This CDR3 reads CSARVGVNPGLPLHF. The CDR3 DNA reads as TGCAGTGCTAGAGTAGGGGTAAACCCCGGATTACCCCTCCACTTT.

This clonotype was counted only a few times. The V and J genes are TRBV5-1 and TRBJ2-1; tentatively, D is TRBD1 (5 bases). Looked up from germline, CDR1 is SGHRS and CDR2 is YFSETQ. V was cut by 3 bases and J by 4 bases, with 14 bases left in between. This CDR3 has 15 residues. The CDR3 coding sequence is TGCGCCAGCAGCTCGACAGTCGGACCATACAATGAGCAGTTCTTC. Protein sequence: CASSSTVGPYNEQFF.